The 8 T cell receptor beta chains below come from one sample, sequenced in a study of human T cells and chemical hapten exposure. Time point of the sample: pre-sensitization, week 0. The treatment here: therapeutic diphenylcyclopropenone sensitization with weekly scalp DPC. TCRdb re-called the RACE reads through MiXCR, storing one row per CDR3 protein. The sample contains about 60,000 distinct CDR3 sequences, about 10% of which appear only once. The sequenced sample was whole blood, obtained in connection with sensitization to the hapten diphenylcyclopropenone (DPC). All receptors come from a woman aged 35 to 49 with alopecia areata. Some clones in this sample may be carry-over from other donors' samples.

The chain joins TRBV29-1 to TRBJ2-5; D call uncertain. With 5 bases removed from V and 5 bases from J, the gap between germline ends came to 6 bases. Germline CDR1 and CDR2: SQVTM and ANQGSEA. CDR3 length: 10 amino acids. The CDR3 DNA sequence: TGCAGCGTTTTAGGGGAGACCCAGTACTTC. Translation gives CSVLGETQYF. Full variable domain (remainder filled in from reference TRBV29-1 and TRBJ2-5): SAVISQKPSRDICQRGTSLTIQCQVDSQVTMMFWYRQQPGQSLTLIATANQGSEATYESGFVIDKFPISRPNLTFSTLTVSNMSPEDSSIYLCSVLGETQYFGPGTRLLVL.

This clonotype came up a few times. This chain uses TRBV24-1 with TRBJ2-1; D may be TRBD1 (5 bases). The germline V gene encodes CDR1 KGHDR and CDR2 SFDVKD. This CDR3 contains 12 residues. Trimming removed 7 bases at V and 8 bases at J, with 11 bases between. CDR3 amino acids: CATSDHRYEQFF. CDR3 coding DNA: TGTGCCACCAGCGATCACAGGTATGAGCAGTTCTTC.

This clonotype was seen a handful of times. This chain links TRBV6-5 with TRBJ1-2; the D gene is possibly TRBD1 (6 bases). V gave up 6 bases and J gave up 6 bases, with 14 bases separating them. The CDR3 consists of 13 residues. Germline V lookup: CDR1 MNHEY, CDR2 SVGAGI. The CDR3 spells CASSQTGGHGYTF. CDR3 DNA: TGTGCCAGCAGCCAAACGGGGGGGCATGGCTACACCTTC.

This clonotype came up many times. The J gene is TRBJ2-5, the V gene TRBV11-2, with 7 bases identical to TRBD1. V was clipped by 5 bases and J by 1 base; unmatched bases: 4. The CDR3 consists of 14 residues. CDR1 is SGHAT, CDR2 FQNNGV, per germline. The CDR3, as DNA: TGTGCCAGCAGCAGACAGGGCGCCCAAGAGACCCAGTACTTC. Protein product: CASSRQGAQETQYF.

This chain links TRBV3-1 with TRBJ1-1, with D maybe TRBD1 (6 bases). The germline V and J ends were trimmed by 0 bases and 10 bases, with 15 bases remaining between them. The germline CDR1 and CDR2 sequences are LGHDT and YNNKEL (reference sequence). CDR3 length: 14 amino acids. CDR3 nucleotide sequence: TGTGCCAGCAGCCAAGATGGAGGGGGTAAGGCAGCTTTCTTT. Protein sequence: CASSQDGGGKAAFF. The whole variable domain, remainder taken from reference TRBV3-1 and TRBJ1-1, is DTAVSQTPKYLVTQMGNDKSIKCEQNLGHDTMYWYKQDSKKFLKIMFSYNNKELIINETVPNRFSPKSPDKAHLNLHINSLELGDSAVYFCASSQDGGGKAAFFGQGTRLTVV.

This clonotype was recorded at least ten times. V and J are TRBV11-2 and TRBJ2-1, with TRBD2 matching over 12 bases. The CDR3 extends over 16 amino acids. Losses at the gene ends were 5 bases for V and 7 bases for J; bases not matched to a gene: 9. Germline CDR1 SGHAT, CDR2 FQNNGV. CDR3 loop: CASSPRTSGIGNEQFF. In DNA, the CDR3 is TGTGCCAGCAGCCCGCGGACTAGCGGGATAGGTAATGAGCAGTTCTTC.

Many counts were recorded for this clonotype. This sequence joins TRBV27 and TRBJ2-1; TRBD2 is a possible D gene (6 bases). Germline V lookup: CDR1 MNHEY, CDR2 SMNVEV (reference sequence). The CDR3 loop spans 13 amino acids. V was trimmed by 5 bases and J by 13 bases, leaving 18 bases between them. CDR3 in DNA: TGTGCCAGCAGTCTAACCGCCGGGACTTTCCAGTTCTTC. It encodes CASSLTAGTFQFF.

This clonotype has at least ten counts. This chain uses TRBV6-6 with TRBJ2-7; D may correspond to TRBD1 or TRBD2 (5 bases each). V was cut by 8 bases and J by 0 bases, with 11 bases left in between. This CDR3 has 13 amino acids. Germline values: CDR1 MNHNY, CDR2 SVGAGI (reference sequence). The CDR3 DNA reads TGTGCCAGCCTTGGGGGAAGCTCCTACGAGCAGTACTTC. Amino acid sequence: CASLGGSSYEQYF.